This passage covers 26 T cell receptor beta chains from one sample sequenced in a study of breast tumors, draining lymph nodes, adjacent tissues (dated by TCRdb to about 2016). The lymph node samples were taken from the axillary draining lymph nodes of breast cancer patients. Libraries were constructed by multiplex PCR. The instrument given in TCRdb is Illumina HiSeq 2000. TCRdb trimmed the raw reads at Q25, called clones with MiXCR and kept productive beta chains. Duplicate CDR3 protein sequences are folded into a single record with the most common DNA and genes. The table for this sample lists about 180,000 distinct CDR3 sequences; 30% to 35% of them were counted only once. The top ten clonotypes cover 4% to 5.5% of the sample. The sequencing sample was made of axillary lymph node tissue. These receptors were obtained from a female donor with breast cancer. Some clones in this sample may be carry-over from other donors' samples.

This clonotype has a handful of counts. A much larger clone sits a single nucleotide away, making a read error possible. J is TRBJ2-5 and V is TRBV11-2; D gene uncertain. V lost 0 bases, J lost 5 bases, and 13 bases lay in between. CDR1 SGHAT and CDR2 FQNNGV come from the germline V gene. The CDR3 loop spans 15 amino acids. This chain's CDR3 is CASSLDIQSWETQYF. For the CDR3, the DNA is TGTGCCAGCAGCTTAGATATTCAGTCATGGGAGACCCAGTACTTC.

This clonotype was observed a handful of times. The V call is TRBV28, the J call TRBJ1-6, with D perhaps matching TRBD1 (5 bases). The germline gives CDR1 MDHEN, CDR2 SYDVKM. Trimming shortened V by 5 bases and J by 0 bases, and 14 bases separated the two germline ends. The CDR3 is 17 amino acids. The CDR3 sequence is CASSPPREGSYNSPLHF. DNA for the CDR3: TGTGCCAGCAGTCCCCCCAGGGAAGGCTCCTATAATTCACCCCTCCACTTT.

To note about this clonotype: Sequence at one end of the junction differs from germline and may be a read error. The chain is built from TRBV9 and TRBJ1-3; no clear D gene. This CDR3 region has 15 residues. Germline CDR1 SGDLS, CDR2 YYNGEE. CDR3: CASSVDELAGYTTYF. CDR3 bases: TGTGCCAGCAGCGTAGATGAACTAGCGGGATACACCACATATTTT.

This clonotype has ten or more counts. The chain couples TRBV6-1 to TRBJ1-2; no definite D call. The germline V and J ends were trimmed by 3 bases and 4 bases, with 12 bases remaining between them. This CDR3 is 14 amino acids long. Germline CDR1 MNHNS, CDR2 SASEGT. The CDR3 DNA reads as TGTGCCAGCAGTGAGGGGAGTTCGGTCTATGGCTACACCTTC. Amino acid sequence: CASSEGSSVYGYTF.

The DNA for the CDR3 is TGTGCCAGCAGCGTTAGGACCGGGGAGACCCAGTACTTC. Translating it yields CASSVRTGETQYF. The chain uses TRBV7-3 and TRBJ2-5; D not resolved. Germline-derived CDR1 and CDR2 are SGHTA and FQGTGA. The CDR3 has 13 amino acids. V lost 5 bases and J lost 5, with 12 bases in between.

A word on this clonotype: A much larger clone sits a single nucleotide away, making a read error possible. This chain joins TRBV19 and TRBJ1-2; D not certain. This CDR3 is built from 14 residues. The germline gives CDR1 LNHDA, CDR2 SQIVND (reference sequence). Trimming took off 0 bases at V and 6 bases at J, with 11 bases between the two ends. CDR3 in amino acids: CASSIDQSHDGYTF. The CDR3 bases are TGTGCCAGTAGTATAGACCAGAGCCACGATGGCTACACCTTC.

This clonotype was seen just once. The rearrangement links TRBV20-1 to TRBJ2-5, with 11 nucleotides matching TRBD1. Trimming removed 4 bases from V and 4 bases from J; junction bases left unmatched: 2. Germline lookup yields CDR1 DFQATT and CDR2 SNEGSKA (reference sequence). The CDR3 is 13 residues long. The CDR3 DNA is TGCAGTGCTAAAGGGACAGGGGGAGAGACCCAGTACTTC. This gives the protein CSAKGTGGETQYF.

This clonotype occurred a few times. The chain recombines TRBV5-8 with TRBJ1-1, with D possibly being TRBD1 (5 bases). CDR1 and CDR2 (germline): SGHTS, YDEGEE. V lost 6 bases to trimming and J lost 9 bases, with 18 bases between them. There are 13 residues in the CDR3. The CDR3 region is CASTVRTGTQAFF. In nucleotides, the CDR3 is TGTGCCAGCACTGTCAGGACCGGGACCCAAGCTTTCTTT.

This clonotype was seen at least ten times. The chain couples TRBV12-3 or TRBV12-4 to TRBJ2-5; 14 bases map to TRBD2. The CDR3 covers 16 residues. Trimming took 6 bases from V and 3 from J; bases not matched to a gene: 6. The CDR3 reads CASSRTSGGIEETQYF. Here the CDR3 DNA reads TGTGCCAGCAGCCGGACTAGCGGGGGGATAGAAGAGACCCAGTACTTC.

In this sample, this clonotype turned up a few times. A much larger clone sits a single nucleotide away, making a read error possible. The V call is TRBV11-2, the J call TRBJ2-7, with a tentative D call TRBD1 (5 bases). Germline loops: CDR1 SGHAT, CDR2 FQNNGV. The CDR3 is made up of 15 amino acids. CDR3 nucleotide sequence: TGTGCCAACAGCTTGAAGGACATCTTTCCCTACGAGCAGTACTTC. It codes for CANSLKDIFPYEQYF.

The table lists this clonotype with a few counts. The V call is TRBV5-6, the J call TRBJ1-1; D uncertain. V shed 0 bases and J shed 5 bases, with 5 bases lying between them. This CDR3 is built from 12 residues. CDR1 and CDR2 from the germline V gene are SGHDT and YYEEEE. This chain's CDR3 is CASSLGRTEAFF. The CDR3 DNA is TGTGCCAGCAGCTTGGGACGAACTGAAGCTTTCTTT.

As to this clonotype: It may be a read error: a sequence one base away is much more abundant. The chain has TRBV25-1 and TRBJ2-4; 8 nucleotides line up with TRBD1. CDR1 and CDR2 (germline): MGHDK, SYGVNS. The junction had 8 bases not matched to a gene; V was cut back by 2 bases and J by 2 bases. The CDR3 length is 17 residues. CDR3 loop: CASSEGGDRGTKNIQYF. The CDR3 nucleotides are TGTGCCAGCAGTGAAGGGGGTGACAGGGGTACCAAAAACATTCAGTACTTC.

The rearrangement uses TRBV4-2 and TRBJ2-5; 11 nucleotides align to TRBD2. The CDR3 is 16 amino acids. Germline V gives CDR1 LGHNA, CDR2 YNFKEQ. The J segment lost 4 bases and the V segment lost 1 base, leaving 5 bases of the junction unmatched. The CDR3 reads CASSQGTSGSVETQYF. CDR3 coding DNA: TGTGCCAGCAGCCAAGGTACTAGCGGGAGTGTAGAGACCCAGTACTTC.

The CDR3 protein is CATSRDRGGGTNTEAFF. CDR3 in DNA: TGTGCCACCAGCAGAGACAGAGGGGGGGGGACTAACACTGAAGCTTTCTTT. The chain employs TRBV15 and TRBJ1-1, with TRBD1 as a possible D gene (6 bases). CDR1 and CDR2 from the germline V gene are LNHNV and YYDKDF (reference sequence). This CDR3 contains 17 residues. Trimming pared 0 bases from V and 2 bases from J, leaving 16 bases between.

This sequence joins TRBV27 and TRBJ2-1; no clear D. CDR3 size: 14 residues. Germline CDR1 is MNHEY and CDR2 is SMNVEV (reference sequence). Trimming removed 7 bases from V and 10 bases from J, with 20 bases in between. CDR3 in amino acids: CASNGRNRIYEQFF. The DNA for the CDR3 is TGTGCCAGCAATGGTCGGAATAGGATATACGAGCAGTTCTTC.

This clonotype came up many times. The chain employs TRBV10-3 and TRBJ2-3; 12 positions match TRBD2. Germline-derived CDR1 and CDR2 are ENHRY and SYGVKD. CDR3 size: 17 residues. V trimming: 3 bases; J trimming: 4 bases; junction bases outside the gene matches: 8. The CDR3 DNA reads TGTGCCATCAGTGACTCTAGCGGGGGGGCGAAGGCAGATACGCAGTATTTT. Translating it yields CAISDSSGGAKADTQYF.

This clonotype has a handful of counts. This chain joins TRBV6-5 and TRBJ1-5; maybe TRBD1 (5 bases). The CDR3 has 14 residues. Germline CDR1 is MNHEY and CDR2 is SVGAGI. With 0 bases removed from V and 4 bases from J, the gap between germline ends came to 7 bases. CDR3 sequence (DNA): TGTGCCAGCAGTTACTCGGGGGGTAATCAGCCCCAGCATTTT. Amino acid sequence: CASSYSGGNQPQHF.

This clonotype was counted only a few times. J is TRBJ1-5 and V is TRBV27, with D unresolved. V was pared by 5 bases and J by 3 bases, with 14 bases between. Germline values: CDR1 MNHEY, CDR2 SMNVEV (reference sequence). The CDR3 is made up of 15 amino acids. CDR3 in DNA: TGTGCCAGCAGTCCCCGGGCGGGCCTCAATCAGCCCCAGCATTTT. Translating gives CASSPRAGLNQPQHF.

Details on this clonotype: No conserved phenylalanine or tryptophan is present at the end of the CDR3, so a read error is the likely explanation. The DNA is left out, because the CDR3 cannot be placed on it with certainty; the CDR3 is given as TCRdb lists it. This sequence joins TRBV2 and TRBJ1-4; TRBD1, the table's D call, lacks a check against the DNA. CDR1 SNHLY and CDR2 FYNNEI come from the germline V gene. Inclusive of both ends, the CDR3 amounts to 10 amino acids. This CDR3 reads CASTETRVDY.

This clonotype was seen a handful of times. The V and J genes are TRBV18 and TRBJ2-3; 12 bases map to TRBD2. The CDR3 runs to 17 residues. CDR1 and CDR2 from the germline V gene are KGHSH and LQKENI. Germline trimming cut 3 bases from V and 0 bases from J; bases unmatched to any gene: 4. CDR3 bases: TGTGCCAGCTCACCCCTAGCGGGGGGGCCAAGCACAGATACGCAGTATTTT. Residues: CASSPLAGGPSTDTQYF.

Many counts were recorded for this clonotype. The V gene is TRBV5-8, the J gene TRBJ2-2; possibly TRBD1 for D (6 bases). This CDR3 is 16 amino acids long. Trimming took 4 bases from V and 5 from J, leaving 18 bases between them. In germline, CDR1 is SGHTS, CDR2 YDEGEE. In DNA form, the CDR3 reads TGTGCCAGCAGCCCCCTCCCAGGACAGCGGACCGGGGAGCTGTTTTTT. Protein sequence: CASSPLPGQRTGELFF.

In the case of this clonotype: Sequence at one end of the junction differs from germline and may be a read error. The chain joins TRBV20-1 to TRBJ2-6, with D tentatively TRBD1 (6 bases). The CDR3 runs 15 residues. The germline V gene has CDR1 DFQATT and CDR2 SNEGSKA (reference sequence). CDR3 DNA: TGCAGTGCCATTAACAGGGTATTTGGGGCCAACGTCCCGACTTTC. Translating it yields CSAINRVFGANVPTF.

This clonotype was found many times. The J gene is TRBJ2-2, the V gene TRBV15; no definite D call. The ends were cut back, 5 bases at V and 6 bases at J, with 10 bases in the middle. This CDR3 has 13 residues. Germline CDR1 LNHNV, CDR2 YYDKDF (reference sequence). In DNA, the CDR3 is TGTGCCACCAGCTTAAAGCATCCCGGGGAGCTGTTTTTT. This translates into CATSLKHPGELFF.

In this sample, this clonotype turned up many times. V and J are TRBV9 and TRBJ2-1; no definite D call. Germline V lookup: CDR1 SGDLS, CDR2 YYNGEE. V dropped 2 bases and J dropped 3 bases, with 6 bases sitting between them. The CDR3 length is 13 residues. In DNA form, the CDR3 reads TGTGCCAGCAGCGTGCAAATCTACAATGAGCAGTTCTTC. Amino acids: CASSVQIYNEQFF.

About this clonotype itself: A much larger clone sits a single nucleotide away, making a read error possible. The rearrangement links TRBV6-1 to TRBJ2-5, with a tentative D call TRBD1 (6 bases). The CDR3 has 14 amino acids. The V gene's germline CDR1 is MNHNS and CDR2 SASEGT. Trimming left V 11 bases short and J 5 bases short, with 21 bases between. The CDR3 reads CACTRDIYRETQYF. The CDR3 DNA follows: TGTGCCTGCACCAGGGACATTTATCGCGAGACCCAGTACTTC.

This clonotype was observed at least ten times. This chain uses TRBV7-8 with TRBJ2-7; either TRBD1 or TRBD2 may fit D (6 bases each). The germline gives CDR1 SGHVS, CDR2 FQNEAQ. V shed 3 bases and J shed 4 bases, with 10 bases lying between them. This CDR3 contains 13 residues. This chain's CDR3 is CASSLGGRYEQYF. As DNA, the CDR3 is TGTGCCAGCAGCTTGGGGGGCAGATACGAGCAGTACTTC.